The 2 T cell receptor beta chains reported below all come from one sample, sequenced in a study of control samples from healthy donors and cancer patients. Clones were sequenced by immunoSEQ multiplex PCR, and TCRdb holds only the in-frame ones, with some missing. This repertoire shows 70,000 or so clones, roughly 82% found once; its top ten account for around 15%. The source material was blood. The receptor set was obtained from a man in his fifties or sixties in good health.

The chain carries TRBV11-2 and TRBJ1-6; unclear D gene. The ends were cut back, 5 bases at V and 7 bases at J, with 12 bases in the middle. Germline V gene data show CDR1 as SGHAT and CDR2 as FQNNGV. CDR3 size: 14 residues. DNA for the CDR3: TGTGCCAGCAGCCCAAACACCGTAAATTCACCCCTCCACTTT. This codes for CASSPNTVNSPLHF.

The V call is TRBV10-3, the J call TRBJ1-4, with 9 bases lining up with TRBD1. This CDR3 region has 14 residues. V was pared by 3 bases and J by 6 bases, with 2 bases of the junction left unmatched. CDR1 ENHRY and CDR2 SYGVKD come from the germline V gene. This CDR3 reads CAISETGGDEKLFF. CDR3 sequence (DNA): TGTGCCATCAGTGAAACAGGGGGCGATGAAAAACTGTTTTTT.